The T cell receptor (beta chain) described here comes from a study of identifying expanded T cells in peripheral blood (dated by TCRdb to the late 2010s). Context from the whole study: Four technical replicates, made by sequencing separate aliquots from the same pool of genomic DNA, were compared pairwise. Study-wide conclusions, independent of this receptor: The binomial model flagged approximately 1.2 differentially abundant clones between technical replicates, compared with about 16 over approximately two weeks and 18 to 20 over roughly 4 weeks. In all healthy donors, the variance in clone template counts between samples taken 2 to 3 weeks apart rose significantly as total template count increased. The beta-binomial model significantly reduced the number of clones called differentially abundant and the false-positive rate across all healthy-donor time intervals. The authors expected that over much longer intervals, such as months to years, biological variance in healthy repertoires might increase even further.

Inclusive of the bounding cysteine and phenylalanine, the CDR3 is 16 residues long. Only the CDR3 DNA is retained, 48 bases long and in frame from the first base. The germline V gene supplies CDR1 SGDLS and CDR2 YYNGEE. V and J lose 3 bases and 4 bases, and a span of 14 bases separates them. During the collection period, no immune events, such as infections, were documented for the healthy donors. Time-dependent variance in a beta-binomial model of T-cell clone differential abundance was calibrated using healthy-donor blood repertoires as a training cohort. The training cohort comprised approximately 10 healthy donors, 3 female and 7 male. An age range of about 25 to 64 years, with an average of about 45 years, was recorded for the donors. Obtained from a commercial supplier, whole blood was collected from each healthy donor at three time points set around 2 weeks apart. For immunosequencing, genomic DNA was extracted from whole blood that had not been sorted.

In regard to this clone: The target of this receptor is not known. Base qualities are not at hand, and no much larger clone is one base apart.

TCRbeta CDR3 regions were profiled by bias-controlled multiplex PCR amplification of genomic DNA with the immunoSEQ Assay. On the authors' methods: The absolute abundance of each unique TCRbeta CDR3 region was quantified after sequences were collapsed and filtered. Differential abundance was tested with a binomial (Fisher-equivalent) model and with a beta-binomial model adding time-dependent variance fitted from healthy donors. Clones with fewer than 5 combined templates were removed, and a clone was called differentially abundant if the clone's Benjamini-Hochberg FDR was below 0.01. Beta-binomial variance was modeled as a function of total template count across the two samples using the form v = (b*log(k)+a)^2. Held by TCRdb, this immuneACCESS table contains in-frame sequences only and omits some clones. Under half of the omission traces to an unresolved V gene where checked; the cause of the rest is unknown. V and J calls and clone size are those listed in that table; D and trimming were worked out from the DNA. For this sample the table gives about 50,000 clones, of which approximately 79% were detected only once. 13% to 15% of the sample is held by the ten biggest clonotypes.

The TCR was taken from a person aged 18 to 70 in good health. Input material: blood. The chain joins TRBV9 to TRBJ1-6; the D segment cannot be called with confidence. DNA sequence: TGTGCCAGCAGCGAAACTGAATCTACGTATAATTCACCCCTCCACTTT. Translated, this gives CASSETESTYNSPLHF.